The clone carrying this T cell receptor beta chain was counted between two and nine times. Its specificity is unknown. MiXCR, applied by TCRdb to the RACE reads, yields one record per CDR3 protein. Of around 380,000 distinct CDR3 sequences listed, roughly 6% are singletons. With 5 bases removed from V and 2 bases from J, the gap between germline ends came to 23 bases. The germline V gene has CDR1 SGHAT and CDR2 FQNNGV. The CDR3 sequence is 18 residues long. This specimen belongs to a study of human T cells and chemical hapten exposure. Study findings and constraints: Higher patch test scores went with higher counts of PT1 expanded TCRs.

Specified time point: pre-sensitization, week 0. Treatment in this sample: therapeutic diphenylcyclopropenone sensitization with weekly scalp DPC. The V call is TRBV11-2, the J call TRBJ2-3, with no clear D. The sequencing used whole blood, collected in connection with sensitization to the hapten diphenylcyclopropenone (DPC). The receptor comes from a young woman with alopecia areata. Some clones in this sample may be carry-over from other donors' samples. In DNA form, the CDR3 reads TGTGCCAGCAGCCTACGGACCCGTATTGCCAAAACCACAGATACGCAGTATTTT. As protein: CASSLRTRIAKTTDTQYF.